This T cell receptor beta chain is drawn from a study of blood T cell repertoires in COVID-19. Study as a whole: From T cells, B-cell-depleted T cells, or PBMCs came the material, which was cDNA or gDNA.

Authors' data handling: From reference gene primer amplification, estimates of nucleated cell counts were derived. TCRdb's copy holds only in-frame clones and misses some; the assay was immunoSEQ multiplex PCR. V and J calls and clone size come straight from that table; D and trimming were deduced from the DNA. The sample consists of 250,000 to 400,000 clones, more than 70% of them appearing once. Seattle patient enrollment occurred during active infection, with longitudinal follow-up thereafter. This sequence originates from a woman aged 30 to 39 with COVID-19, enrolled during active disease. The sequenced sample consisted of peripheral blood.

The CDR3 protein is CATSGRRTGGETQYF. The CDR3 DNA sequence: TGTGCCACCAGCGGAAGACGGACAGGAGGAGAGACCCAGTACTTC. This chain connects TRBV15 to TRBJ2-5; TRBD1 matches 7 bases. With 5 bases clipped from V and 4 bases from J, the junction kept 10 bases outside the gene matches. Germline values: CDR1 LNHNV, CDR2 YYDKDF (reference sequence). This CDR3 is built from 15 residues.